This T cell receptor beta chain was obtained from a study of identical twins (TCRdb year 2016). In the study overall: The study deep-sequenced TCR alpha and beta repertoires from monozygotic twins, unrelated adults of various ages and cord blood to test whether fetal clonotypes persist. To rule out contamination, the twin experiments were replicated at different times with different library preparation protocols. Results and caveats for the whole study, not just this receptor: Conclusions relied on cross-sectional statistical analysis, since the same donors could not be followed over many years. The excess sharing between twins in beta out-of-frame sequences was weaker because fewer shared sequences reduced the signal-to-noise ratio. Compared with coincidental sharing between unrelated individuals, an excess of low generation-probability sequences was observed among out-of-frame TCR alpha sequences shared between twins. Recombination models systematically underestimated out-of-frame TCR alpha sharing in monozygotic twins but agreed with sharing between unrelated individuals. Invariant T cells such as MAIT and iNKT could partly confound zero-insertion analyses, although diverse VJ usage argued against such confounding for most clonotypes. Fewer insertions were carried by abundant cord blood beta clonotypes, a similar but weaker trend appeared in young adult naive repertoires, and no such trend appeared in memory repertoires.

Every donor in the study was a healthy Caucasian. The twin cohort comprised three pairs of female monozygotic twins, all aged about 18 to 30 years. Positive isolation kits from Invitrogen were used to isolate CD4+ and CD8+ T cell populations. The CDR3 sequence holds 12 residues, the cysteine and phenylalanine included. Of all the DNA, just the CDR3 is kept, 36 bases in frame from base 1. According to the germline V gene, CDR1 reads MDHEN and CDR2 reads SYDVKM. This clonotype showed up just once. Its antigen remains unidentified. Relative to the germline gene, one junction end is altered; a read error may explain this. The library came from 5' RACE. The data were produced on an Illumina HiSeq 2000. A universal primer binding site was added through template switching, and the final cDNA carried a unique molecular identifier so that TCR cDNA molecules could be counted accurately. Specific primers in the conserved constant-segment region were used to synthesize first-strand cDNA for the TCR alpha and beta chains. To control for contamination, every cDNA library carried two barcodes: a SMART-Mk sample barcode plus Illumina barcodes. Two successive PCR steps introduced TruSeq adapter sequences along with Illumina sample barcodes. The TCR alpha and beta cDNA libraries were sequenced on the Illumina HiSeq platform using custom primers. The paper's processing steps were these. MiGEC was used to process raw reads and extract unique molecular identifiers, and MiXCR was used to find CDR3 positions. For each individual, recombination models were inferred using an EM algorithm with the repgenHMM and IGoR tools. The tcR package in R was used for shared clonotype analysis, with sharing normalized by the product of cloneset sizes. To study raw recombination without the effects of thymic and clonal selection, out-of-frame nonproductive sequences were analyzed. The public reads were quality trimmed at Q25 with fastp and then assembled into clones with MiXCR by TCRdb, keeping productive beta chains. For every CDR3 protein sequence, its rows merge into one entry that carries the most common genes and DNA. The V and J calls were not made by the authors but by TCRdb's processing. Across this sample there are 450,000 to 600,000 distinct CDR3 sequences, with 20% to 25% seen only once. Jointly, the top ten make up 0.48% of the sample.

This same sample was also taken into another study, of yellow fever vaccine responses in identical twins. Per that second paper: The authors reported that the T cell response to vaccination in identical twins appeared partly convergent and partly personalized. In the study, vaccine-responding T cell clones were precisely tracked in identical twins.

In this chain, TRBV28 is recombined with TRBJ2-1; TRBD2 is perhaps the D gene, given 5 matching bases. The origin of this receptor is a woman younger than 30 in good health. The sequenced sample was CD4+ T cells sorted from blood. DNA sequence: TGTGCCAGCACCCTATGGGCTAGGAGGTGGGTCTTC. This encodes CASTLWARRWVF.